Below are 18 T cell receptor beta chains sequenced from a single sample in a study of blood T cell repertoires in COVID-19. Here immunoSEQ multiplex PCR was the method, and the copy in TCRdb shows in-frame clones only, minus some. The sample carries 100,000 to 120,000 clones, 72% recorded once. The sample taken for sequencing was peripheral blood. The receptors here all came from a woman aged 55-69 years with acute or convalescent COVID-19.

The chain combines TRBV28 with TRBJ2-2; no definite D call. V dropped 6 bases and J dropped 4 bases, with 15 bases sitting between them. Germline values: CDR1 MDHEN, CDR2 SYDVKM. The CDR3 sequence is 15 residues long. The CDR3 DNA reads TGTGCCAGCAGCCTCCCGTCCGTGGCCACCGGGGAGCTGTTTTTT. It codes for CASSLPSVATGELFF. Filled out from reference TRBV28 and TRBJ2-2, the complete variable domain reads DVKVTQSSRYLVKRTGEKVFLECVQDMDHENMFWYRQDPGLGLRLIYFSYDVKMKEKGDIPEGYSVSREKKERFSLILESASTNQTSMYLCASSLPSVATGELFFGEGSRLTVL.

This clone was seen only a few times. V is TRBV6-5 and J is TRBJ1-1; perhaps TRBD1 as D (5 bases). Germline CDR1 and CDR2: MNHEY and SVGAGI. V was shortened by 7 bases and J by 7 bases, with 10 bases between the two germline ends. The CDR3 is 11 residues long. For the CDR3, the DNA is TGTGCCAGCACTCGGGGGAATGAAGCTTTCTTT. Translated: CASTRGNEAFF.

Notes on this clone: Other DNA sequences in this specimen translate into the identical CDR3. The chain combines TRBV9 with TRBJ1-3; maybe TRBD1 (5 bases). Germline assignment: CDR1 SGDLS and CDR2 YYNGEE. The CDR3 extends over 16 amino acids. Trimming stripped 0 bases from V and 0 bases from J, with 10 bases between. CDR3: CASSVAGGNSGNTIYF. CDR3 in DNA: TGTGCCAGCAGCGTAGCGGGGGGGAACTCTGGAAACACCATATATTTT. The full variable domain, rest sourced from reference TRBV9 and TRBJ1-3, is DSGVTQTPKHLITATGQRVTLRCSPRSGDLSVYWYQQSLDQGLQFLIQYYNGEERAKGNILERFSAQQFPDLHSELNLSSLELGDSALYFCASSVAGGNSGNTIYFGEGSWLTVV.

CDR3 amino acids: CASSPGQGFNQPQHF. In DNA, the CDR3 is TGTGCCAGCTCACCAGGACAGGGATTTAATCAGCCCCAGCATTTT. This chain connects TRBV18 to TRBJ1-5; 8 bases align to TRBD1. The CDR3 is 15 residues long. Germline assignment: CDR1 KGHSH and CDR2 LQKENI. The V segment lost 2 bases and the J segment 4 bases; nucleotides outside the gene matches: 4.

The genes are TRBV28 and TRBJ1-3, with D possibly being TRBD1 (6 bases). Germline V gene lookup returns CDR1 MDHEN and CDR2 SYDVKM. The CDR3 totals 15 residues. V was clipped by 5 bases and J by 2 bases, with 13 bases between them. The CDR3 loop reads CASSTNTGTGNTIYF. In DNA, the CDR3 is TGTGCCAGCAGTACCAATACAGGGACTGGAAACACCATATATTTT.

The V and J genes are TRBV24-1 and TRBJ2-1; 13 bases align to TRBD2. Germline assignment: CDR1 KGHDR and CDR2 SFDVKD. Trimming took 2 bases from V and 5 from J; bases not matched to a gene: 2. The CDR3 totals 16 residues. The CDR3 reads CATSDWTSGGNNEQFF. CDR3 bases: TGTGCCACCAGTGATTGGACTAGCGGGGGAAACAATGAGCAGTTCTTC.

CDR3 residues: CASSAGTGYGYTF. The CDR3 nucleotides are TGCGCCAGCAGCGCCGGGACAGGCTATGGCTACACCTTC. The chain recombines TRBV5-1 with TRBJ1-2; 8 positions match TRBD1. Looked up from germline, CDR1 is SGHRS and CDR2 is YFSETQ. V shed 4 bases and J 4 bases; nucleotides not matched to a gene: 3. This CDR3 is 13 amino acids long.

The chain links TRBV27 to TRBJ2-6; no definite D call. The germline V gene has CDR1 MNHEY and CDR2 SMNVEV (reference sequence). Deletions cut 2 bases from V and 0 bases from J, with 8 bases between. CDR3 length: 16 amino acids. The CDR3 sequence: CASSLQVISGANVLTF. In DNA, the CDR3 is TGTGCCAGCAGTTTACAGGTTATCTCTGGGGCCAACGTCCTGACTTTC.

The V and J genes are TRBV4-2 and TRBJ2-7; no firm D call. Trimming took 2 bases from V and 2 from J, leaving 10 bases between them. The CDR3 runs to 14 residues. Looked up from germline, CDR1 is LGHNA and CDR2 is YNFKEQ. The CDR3 protein is CASSQYARTYEQYF. The CDR3 region has the DNA TGTGCCAGCAGCCAATATGCTAGAACCTACGAGCAGTACTTC.

This clone was counted a few times. The V and J genes are TRBV27 and TRBJ1-5, with 8 positions matching TRBD1. The CDR3 has 15 residues. After removal of 5 bases from V and 3 bases from J, the junction contained 6 bases not matched to a gene. From germline, CDR1 is MNHEY and CDR2 SMNVEV (reference sequence). CDR3 sequence (DNA): TGTGCCAGCAGTGGGGGGACAGGTCCCAATCAGCCCCAGCATTTT. This gives the protein CASSGGTGPNQPQHF.

This clone was picked up a small number of times. This rearrangement joins TRBV19 to TRBJ1-4, with 9 bases matching TRBD1. The germline gives CDR1 LNHDA, CDR2 SQIVND (reference sequence). The CDR3 runs 16 residues. V was pared by 6 bases and J by 2 bases, with 7 bases of the junction left unmatched. This CDR3 reads CASRDRGLATNEKLFF. The CDR3 nucleotides are TGTGCCAGTAGGGACAGGGGTCTCGCGACTAATGAAAAACTGTTTTTT.

The chain carries TRBV25-1 and TRBJ1-1; TRBD1 aligns across 8 bases. V shed 3 bases, J shed 1 base, and the junction held 7 bases outside the gene matches. This CDR3 is 16 amino acids long. CDR1 and CDR2 (germline): MGHDK, SYGVNS. The CDR3 loop reads CASSEGQGAWNTEAFF. The CDR3 DNA reads as TGTGCCAGCAGTGAGGGGCAGGGGGCCTGGAACACTGAAGCTTTCTTT.

This chain uses TRBV7-2 with TRBJ1-2, with 8 bases that match TRBD1. With 5 bases clipped from V and 4 bases from J, the junction kept 9 bases outside the gene matches. The CDR3 has 15 residues. The V gene's germline CDR1 is SGHTA and CDR2 FQGNSA. In nucleotides, the CDR3 is TGTGCCAGCAGCGAACCGACAGGGGCCCTCTATGGCTACACCTTC. It yields the protein CASSEPTGALYGYTF.

The chain joins TRBV27 to TRBJ1-4; TRBD1 aligns across 11 bases. The CDR3 contains 13 residues. V was pared by 8 bases and J by 6 bases, with 2 bases of the junction left unmatched. Germline V lookup: CDR1 MNHEY, CDR2 SMNVEV (reference sequence). The CDR3 coding sequence is TGTGCCAGCCGGACAGGGGGCGATGAAAAACTGTTTTTT. Translating gives CASRTGGDEKLFF.

The chain recombines TRBV6-4 with TRBJ1-6, with TRBD1 matching 7 bases. This CDR3 is built from 15 residues. Germline V gene lookup returns CDR1 MRHNA and CDR2 SNTAGT. Trimming at V came to 5 bases and at J to 5 bases, leaving 6 bases not matched to a gene. DNA for the CDR3: TGTGCCAGCAGTAGCGACAGGGCTGATAATTCACCCCTCCACTTT. Translated, it gives CASSSDRADNSPLHF.

V gene TRBV3-1 (or the pseudogene TRBV3-2) combines with J gene TRBJ1-3, with D uncertain. CDR1 is LGHDT and CDR2 is YNNKEL in the germline V gene (reference sequence). The CDR3 runs to 14 residues. V gave up 3 bases and J gave up 7 bases, with 13 bases separating them. CDR3 DNA sequence: TGTGCCAGCAGCCAGTCGGGAGGCCGGAACACCATATATTTT. It encodes CASSQSGGRNTIYF.

The chain couples TRBV28 to TRBJ2-1, with 9 nucleotides matching TRBD1. CDR1 is MDHEN and CDR2 is SYDVKM in the germline V gene. V lost 4 bases to trimming and J lost 0 bases; unmatched junction nucleotides: 4. The CDR3 spans 16 residues. The CDR3 loop is CASSSLTGGSYNEQFF. CDR3 nucleotide sequence: TGTGCCAGCAGTTCCTTGACAGGGGGCTCCTACAATGAGCAGTTCTTC. The whole variable domain, remainder taken from reference TRBV28 and TRBJ2-1, is DVKVTQSSRYLVKRTGEKVFLECVQDMDHENMFWYRQDPGLGLRLIYFSYDVKMKEKGDIPEGYSVSREKKERFSLILESASTNQTSMYLCASSSLTGGSYNEQFFGPGTRLTVL.

The CDR3 loop is CASSGQNLNQPQHF. The CDR3 bases are TGTGCCAGCAGTGGACAGAACCTCAATCAGCCCCAGCATTTT. The chain uses TRBV2 and TRBJ1-5; tentative D call: TRBD1 (5 bases). The length of the CDR3 is 14 residues. Germline values: CDR1 SNHLY, CDR2 FYNNEI. Trimming took 4 bases from V and 3 from J, leaving 10 bases between them. The variable domain in full, with the rest retrieved from reference TRBV2 and TRBJ1-5, is EPEVTQTPSHQVTQMGQEVILRCVPISNHLYFYWYRQILGQKVEFLVSFYNNEISEKSEIFDDQFSVERPDGSNFTLKIRSTKLEDSAMYFCASSGQNLNQPQHFGDGTRLSIL.